This T cell receptor beta chain was identified during a study of cytomegalovirus exposure and HLA in healthy donors. General observations from the study: About 87% or about 30% of the time was how often most TCR beta V segments were productive, according to an earlier analysis. In vitro checks showed that a few CMV-associated chains really do target CMV antigens.

This clone was found a few times. What it recognizes is unknown. Germline trimming cut 1 base from V and 12 bases from J; bases unmatched to any gene: 7. The germline gives CDR1 SGHDT, CDR2 YYEEEE. The CDR3 has 13 residues. PCR involved 60 Vbeta and 13 Jbeta primers. Repertoires were generated with immunoSEQ multiplex PCR, while TCRdb's copy carries only in-frame clones and drops some. Among approximately 100,000 clones listed, about 75% were seen once. The chain combines TRBV5-6 with TRBJ2-7; the match to TRBD2 covers 10 bases. This receptor was identified in a male donor in good health and CMV-seropositive. The specimen sequenced was PBMCs. The CDR3 loop is CASSLLAGDPGYF. In nucleotides, the CDR3 is TGTGCCAGCAGCTTGCTAGCGGGGGACCCCGGGTACTTC.